The sample holds one count of the clone carrying this T cell receptor (beta chain). What it recognizes is unknown. The sample comes from a study of T cell responses to AZD1222 COVID-19 vaccine. Trimming stripped 0 bases from V and 5 bases from J, with 13 bases between. Germline V gene lookup returns CDR1 LGHNA and CDR2 YSLEER. The CDR3 totals 15 residues. Some clones are missing from TCRdb's copy, which holds only in-frame ones; the method was immunoSEQ multiplex PCR. The sample lists some 100,000 clones, 88% seen once, with roughly 13% in the top ten. The study, taken as a whole, reports: Mapped onto spike, vaccine-associated CD4 TCRs spanned it and were dominant at 160-218 and 743-854. Clonal diversity may have been underestimated, and the donors were mostly white British, with more females than males. Unmutated variant regions are reportedly the target of nearly half of TCRs that are spike-specific. Increased Spike-specific TCR breadth and depth were observed after two AZD1222 doses.

The gene calls are TRBV4-3 and TRBJ1-2; a weak D match, TRBD1 (6 bases). The sequencing here drew on peripheral blood, taken on day 0 of MenACWY control vaccination. The clonotype was recovered from an adult in good health. The CDR3 sequence is CASSQDRGVGYGYTF. The DNA for the CDR3 is TGCGCCAGCAGCCAAGATAGGGGGGTTGGGTATGGCTACACCTTC.